This T cell receptor beta chain was sequenced during a study of vaccination and CD4 T cells after COVID-19. Study details: With 8 or 9 mild cases and one severe, convalescent patients were SARS-CoV-2 positive by nasal swab PCR. In the control cultures, a CEFX pool, an HIV-1 Nef pool, or no peptide was supplied.

The Oncomine TCR Beta short-read assay sequenced DNA from cultured CD4+ T cells. TCRdb recomputed calls from the PCR reads with MiXCR, one row per CDR3 protein. The repertoire holds 20,000 or so distinct CDR3 sequences, with 48% as singletons. This clonotype turned up a few times. Its antigen is unknown. The CDR3 covers 14 residues. Trimming left V 6 bases short and J 8 bases short, with 19 bases between. Treatment meaning: roughly 10-day PBMC culture with coronavirus spike peptide pools or control peptides (ViraFEST assay). The sample consisted of CD4+ T cells from blood, cultured in vitro, taken after SARS-CoV-2 vaccination. This clonotype was obtained from a human donor who had recovered from COVID-19. The rearrangement joins TRBV12-3 or TRBV12-4 to TRBJ1-2, with D perhaps matching TRBD1 (5 bases). The CDR3 region is CASSRAGTQGGYTF. The CDR3 DNA sequence: TGTGCCAGCAGCCGAGCCGGGACCCAAGGAGGCTACACCTTC.